This is a list of T cell receptor beta chains from one sample in a study of beta chain features in type 1 diabetes. TCRdb's copy holds only in-frame clones and misses some; the assay was immunoSEQ multiplex PCR. Of some 15,000 clones in the sample, approximately 45% were seen once. Sequenced material: stem cell memory CD4+ T cells from blood. The receptors derive from a woman between 35 and 50 years old in good health. The CDR3 runs from the conserved cysteine through the conserved F or W. The order of the fields is D gene, V gene, J gene, CDR3 length, clone size, CDR3 DNA, CDR3 protein. The D gene is left open where the match is weak. Not every row has a clone size; where given, it reads once, few, many or a size class.

>TRBD1|TRBV6-5|TRBJ2-7|15|NA
TGTGCCAGCAGTTACCGGGGGACAGGCTCCTACGAGCAGTACTTC
CASSYRGTGSYEQYF
>NA|TRBV11-2|TRBJ2-6|16|few
TGTGCCAGCAGCCTCATAACGAGCTCTGGGGCCAACGTCCTGACTTTC
CASSLITSSGANVLTF
>TRBD2|TRBV9|TRBJ2-3|18|NA
TGTGCCAGCAGCGTAGGGACTAGCGGGGGGGCGGTCACAGATACGCAGTATTTT
CASSVGTSGGAVTDTQYF
>TRBD2|TRBV5-1|TRBJ2-1|15|few
TGCGCCAGCAGCTCAGCGGGGGGCGCTTACAATGAGCAGTTCTTC
CASSSAGGAYNEQFF
>NA|TRBV6-5|TRBJ1-2|13|few
TGTGCCAGCAGTTTTGACAGACTCTATGGCTACACCTTC
CASSFDRLYGYTF
>TRBD2|TRBV5-1|TRBJ2-3|15|NA
TGCGCCAGCAGCCCAGGACTAGCGGCGAGAGATACGCAGTATTTT
CASSPGLAARDTQYF
>TRBD2|TRBV11-2|TRBJ2-5|12|NA
TGTGCCAGCAGCACCCCTGGACTAGCGGAATACTTC
CASSTPGLAEYF
>TRBD1|TRBV27|TRBJ1-2|13|few
TGTGCCAGCAGTTTACAGGGGGCTTTTGGCTACACCTTC
CASSLQGAFGYTF
>TRBD1|TRBV18|TRBJ2-5|15|few
TGTGCCAGCTCACCTCTGGGACAGCGCCAAGAGACCCAGTACTTC
CASSPLGQRQETQYF
>TRBD1|TRBV7-9|TRBJ1-4|15|NA
TGTGCCAGCAGCTCAACGGACAGGGCGCCTGAAAAACTGTTTTTT
CASSSTDRAPEKLFF
>TRBD1|TRBV18|TRBJ1-5|16|NA
TGTGCCAGCTCACCCTCGGGACAGGCAAGCAATCAGCCCCAGCATTTT
CASSPSGQASNQPQHF
>NA|TRBV6-6|TRBJ1-1|12|few
TGTGCCAGCTGGGAGGGAATCACTGAAGCTTTCTTT
CASWEGITEAFF
>NA|TRBV14|TRBJ1-1|13|NA
TGTGCCAGCAGGAACTCCGGTGGTACTGAAGCTTTCTTT
CASRNSGGTEAFF
>NA|TRBV4-2|TRBJ1-3|16|few
TGTGCCAGCAGCCACGTACAGGGTGGGTCTGGAAACACCATATATTTT
CASSHVQGGSGNTIYF
>TRBD1|TRBV10-3|TRBJ1-1|15|few
TGTGCCATCTATGCAGGGACAGCAATGAACACTGAAGCTTTCTTT
CAIYAGTAMNTEAFF
>TRBD2|TRBV7-8|TRBJ2-7|17|few
TGTGCCAGCAGTTTTGCCCTTACTAGCGGGGGGACCTACGAGCAGTACTTC
CASSFALTSGGTYEQYF
>NA|TRBV5-4|TRBJ2-7|16|few
TGTGCCAGCAGCTTGGTTAGGGGCGGTCCGGCCTACGAGCAGTACTTC
CASSLVRGGPAYEQYF
>TRBD2|TRBV7-8|TRBJ2-1|13|once
TGTGCCAGCAGCTTAGCGGGGGGGAGTGGGCAGTTCTTC
CASSLAGGSGQFF
>NA|TRBV5-1|TRBJ1-1|14|few
TGCGCCAGCAGCCCCCCAGGGCGGACCACTGAAGCTTTCTTT
CASSPPGRTTEAFF
>NA|TRBV9|TRBJ1-1|17|NA
TGTGCCAGTAGCGTAGTGGCTGCGGGGGGCTTTAACACTGAAGCTTTCTTT
CASSVVAAGGFNTEAFF
>TRBD1|TRBV4-3|TRBJ1-1|15|few
TGCGCCAGCAGCCAATGGACAGGGGGCCGGACTGAAGCTTTCTTT
CASSQWTGGRTEAFF
>NA|TRBV15|TRBJ2-7|17|NA
TGTGCCACCAGCAGAGGGGGGCGGGGGACCTTCTCCTACGAGCAGTACTTC
CATSRGGRGTFSYEQYF
>TRBD1|TRBV29-1|TRBJ2-7|13|NA
TGCAGCGTCACTTGGACAGGTCGCTACGAGCAGTACTTC
CSVTWTGRYEQYF
>TRBD1|TRBV11-2|TRBJ2-5|16|NA
TGTGCCAGCAGGCGCCTCCGACAGGGTATACAAGAGACCCAGTACTTC
CASRRLRQGIQETQYF